These 10 T cell receptor beta chains were sequenced from one sample in a study of control samples from healthy donors and cancer patients. The protocol was immunoSEQ multiplex PCR, while the TCRdb copy is restricted to in-frame clones and leaves out a portion. Among 95,000 to 150,000 clones listed, 88% were seen once. The sequencing sample was made of blood. The receptors shown here come from a man aged 40-49 years in good health.

J is TRBJ1-4 and V is TRBV27, with a possible D match to TRBD1 (6 bases). The germline V gene encodes CDR1 MNHEY and CDR2 SMNVEV (reference sequence). V lost 8 bases, J lost 2 bases, and 18 bases lay in between. The CDR3 has 16 amino acids. The DNA for the CDR3 is TGTGCCAGCCGGGACAAGGCCCTTGAGACTAATGAAAAACTGTTTTTT. Protein: CASRDKALETNEKLFF.

The chain uses TRBV2 and TRBJ2-3, with D hard to call. The V and J ends lost 4 bases and 0 bases respectively, with 14 bases between them. Germline CDR1 SNHLY, CDR2 FYNNEI. The CDR3 is made up of 16 amino acids. The CDR3 loop is CASSGTSTASTDTQYF. The DNA of the CDR3 is TGTGCCAGCAGTGGTACTTCTACCGCTAGCACAGATACGCAGTATTTT. The variable domain in full, with the rest retrieved from reference TRBV2 and TRBJ2-3, is EPEVTQTPSHQVTQMGQEVILRCVPISNHLYFYWYRQILGQKVEFLVSFYNNEISEKSEIFDDQFSVERPDGSNFTLKIRSTKLEDSAMYFCASSGTSTASTDTQYFGPGTRLTVL.

The rearrangement uses TRBV5-1 and TRBJ2-7; 11 bases fit TRBD2. V lost 6 bases to trimming and J lost 0 bases; unmatched junction nucleotides: 17. The CDR3 is 19 residues long. Germline CDR1 SGHRS, CDR2 YFSETQ. CDR3 sequence: CASTRGETSGARSSYEQYF. In DNA, the CDR3 is TGCGCCAGCACCCGAGGTGAGACTAGCGGGGCGAGGAGCTCCTACGAGCAGTACTTC.

The chain has TRBV2 and TRBJ2-5; TRBD2 aligns across 9 bases. The V gene's germline CDR1 is SNHLY and CDR2 FYNNEI. This CDR3 spans 14 amino acids. The J segment lost 4 bases and the V segment lost 6 bases, leaving 6 bases of the junction unmatched. CDR3 bases: TGTGCCAGCAGGAAGCGGGGGGCCCGAGAGACCCAGTACTTC. Translated: CASRKRGARETQYF.

The chain links TRBV7-9 to TRBJ1-4, with D hard to call. This CDR3 is 11 amino acids long. Trimming removed 5 bases at V and 4 bases at J, with 2 bases between. Germline V gene data show CDR1 as SEHNR and CDR2 as FQNEAQ (reference sequence). The CDR3 coding sequence is TGTGCCAGCAGCGATAATGAAAAACTGTTTTTT. Translating gives CASSDNEKLFF.

This chain uses TRBV24-1 with TRBJ2-2; D might be TRBD2 (5 bases). CDR3 length: 15 amino acids. Trimming shortened V by 4 bases and J by 4 bases, and 12 bases separated the two germline ends. Germline V gene lookup returns CDR1 KGHDR and CDR2 SFDVKD. The CDR3 is CATSEPGLGTGELFF. As DNA, the CDR3 is TGTGCCACCAGTGAACCCGGACTCGGCACCGGGGAGCTGTTTTTT.

The chain links TRBV7-8 to TRBJ1-5; D unclear. Deletions cut 4 bases from V and 0 bases from J, with 10 bases between. Germline V gene sequence: CDR1 SGHVS, CDR2 FQNEAQ. The length of the CDR3 is 15 residues. DNA for the CDR3: TGTGCCAGCAGCTCTAGAACAGATAGCAATCAGCCCCAGCATTTT. Protein: CASSSRTDSNQPQHF.

The chain employs TRBV24-1 and TRBJ1-2; D not certain. CDR3 length: 14 amino acids. Trimming removed 3 bases at V and 4 bases at J, with 11 bases between. Germline V gene lookup returns CDR1 KGHDR and CDR2 SFDVKD. The CDR3 sequence is CATSDGRPLYGYTF. CDR3 bases: TGTGCCACCAGTGATGGGCGGCCTCTCTATGGCTACACCTTC.

This sequence joins TRBV18 and TRBJ1-5; D unresolved. Germline V gene lookup returns CDR1 KGHSH and CDR2 LQKENI. Trimming stripped 4 bases from V and 5 bases from J, with 12 bases between. This CDR3 spans 14 amino acids. The chain's CDR3 is CASSQKDGYQPQHF. The CDR3 DNA sequence: TGTGCCAGCTCACAGAAGGACGGTTATCAGCCCCAGCATTTT.

The chain links TRBV6-2 or TRBV6-3 to TRBJ2-7; possibly TRBD1 or TRBD2 for D (5 bases each). This CDR3 contains 14 residues. Looked up from germline, CDR1 is MNHEY and CDR2 is SVGEGT. The germline V and J ends were trimmed by 4 bases and 4 bases, with 14 bases remaining between them. The chain's CDR3 is CASSWTVGTYEQYF. The CDR3 DNA reads as TGTGCCAGCAGTTGGACGGTCGGGACGTACGAGCAGTACTTC.